Each of the 32 T cell receptor beta chains below was sequenced from the same sample in a study of T cell responses to AZD1222 COVID-19 vaccine. Some clones are missing from TCRdb's copy, which holds only in-frame ones; the method was immunoSEQ multiplex PCR. The repertoire consists of 85,000 to 100,000 clones, with around 94% occurring once and the leading ten covering 9.5% to 15%. Specimen: peripheral blood, collected on day 0 of AZD1222 vaccination. The receptor source for this set is an adult in good health.

The V gene is TRBV10-3, the J gene TRBJ2-2; the D is unclear. V shed 10 bases and J shed 0 bases, with 6 bases lying between them. CDR3 length: 12 amino acids. Germline V lookup: CDR1 ENHRY, CDR2 SYGVKD. In DNA form, the CDR3 reads TGTGCCACCACCGCGAACACCGGGGAGCTGTTTTTT. Protein product: CATTANTGELFF.

The chain joins TRBV20-1 to TRBJ1-1; 8 bases fit TRBD1. The junction had 6 bases not matched to a gene; V was cut back by 5 bases and J by 10 bases. The length of the CDR3 is 11 residues. CDR1 and CDR2 (germline): DFQATT, SNEGSKA (reference sequence). Written as DNA, the CDR3 is TGCAGTGCTCTACAGGGGGATGTAGCTTTCTTT. Protein sequence: CSALQGDVAFF.

The chain is built from TRBV29-1 and TRBJ1-1; 9 bases are shared with TRBD1. The CDR3 length is 14 residues. J gave up 10 bases and V 0 bases, and 9 bases lay outside the gene matches. Germline V lookup: CDR1 SQVTM, CDR2 ANQGSEA. CDR3 loop: CSVEDGGTGWRAFF. CDR3 bases: TGCAGCGTTGAAGATGGGGGGACAGGGTGGCGAGCTTTCTTT.

The genes are TRBV24-1 and TRBJ2-3; 9 nucleotides align to TRBD2. The junction had 6 bases not matched to a gene; V was cut back by 2 bases and J by 4 bases. CDR3 length: 16 residues. Germline-derived CDR1 and CDR2 are KGHDR and SFDVKD. The CDR3 DNA follows: TGTGCCACCAGTGATTCCGTAGCGGGAGAGTCAGATACGCAGTATTTT. Its protein is CATSDSVAGESDTQYF.

This clone was observed once. This chain links TRBV19 with TRBJ1-1; 8 nucleotides agree with TRBD1. Looked up from germline, CDR1 is LNHDA and CDR2 is SQIVND (reference sequence). The V segment lost 2 bases and the J segment 5 bases; nucleotides outside the gene matches: 13. The CDR3 length is 17 residues. The CDR3 spells CASSIHRDRRPGTEAFF. As DNA, the CDR3 is TGTGCCAGTAGTATACACCGGGACAGGCGACCTGGGACTGAAGCTTTCTTT.

The count of this clone is one. This chain connects TRBV21-1 to TRBJ2-7; the listed D gene, TRBD1, was not tested against the DNA. TRBV21-1 is recorded as a pseudogene. The CDR3 consists of 14 residues. The CDR3 DNA reads TGTGCCGTGAAGACAGGGTCGTTGCTCTACGAGCAGTACTTC. This translates into CAVKTGSLLYEQYF.

V usage is TRBV4-3 and J usage is TRBJ1-4; no reliable D call. Germline V gene sequence: CDR1 LGHNA, CDR2 YSLEER. The CDR3 length is 13 residues. V lost 8 bases to trimming and J lost 11 bases, with 18 bases between them. CDR3 in DNA: TGCGCCAGCGCATCGACGCCTGTGAGGAAACTGTTTTTT. The encoded protein is CASASTPVRKLFF.

The chain carries TRBV28 and TRBJ2-6, with D hard to call. Trimming shortened V by 3 bases and J by 4 bases, and 10 bases separated the two germline ends. The CDR3 loop spans 15 amino acids. Germline values: CDR1 MDHEN, CDR2 SYDVKM. The CDR3 DNA reads as TGTGCCAGCAGTTTCGGCGCAGGCGGGGCCAACGTCCTGACTTTC. Residues: CASSFGAGGANVLTF.

Turning to this clone: A much larger clone differs from this one at a single base, so this may be a read error. The chain carries TRBV6-5 and TRBJ2-7; TRBD1 matches at 11 bases. Unmatched junction bases numbered 1, after V lost 4 bases and J lost 2 bases. This CDR3 contains 14 residues. From germline, CDR1 is MNHEY and CDR2 SVGAGI. In DNA, the CDR3 is TGTGCCAGCAGTTTGGGACAGGGGGCCTACGAGCAGTACTTC. The encoded protein is CASSLGQGAYEQYF.

The chain uses TRBV5-1 and TRBJ1-1; 8 bases align to TRBD1. The germline V gene has CDR1 SGHRS and CDR2 YFSETQ. V dropped 3 bases and J dropped 4; count of bases not matched to a gene: 5. This CDR3 is 14 amino acids long. For the CDR3, the DNA is TGCGCCAGCAGCTCCGGACAGGGTGGCACTGAAGCTTTCTTT. Protein sequence: CASSSGQGGTEAFF.

Here the CDR3 DNA reads TGTGCCAGCAGCGTAGCGAGGGACTATTCACCCCTCCACTTT. It yields the protein CASSVARDYSPLHF. The V gene is TRBV9, the J gene TRBJ1-6; D is perhaps TRBD1 (5 bases). The V and J ends lost 0 bases and 8 bases respectively, with 9 bases between them. Germline V CDR1 and CDR2: SGDLS, YYNGEE. CDR3 length: 14 residues.

The chain links TRBV5-1 to TRBJ2-1; 9 bases align to TRBD2. This CDR3 is 17 amino acids long. Trimming took 3 bases from V and 8 from J; bases not matched to a gene: 15. CDR1 and CDR2 from the germline V gene are SGHRS and YFSETQ. The DNA for the CDR3 is TGCGCCAGCAGCTCCCCAGAGTACAGTAGCGGGGGCTATGAGCAGTTCTTC. It is translated as CASSSPEYSSGGYEQFF.

V and J are TRBV9 and TRBJ2-2; D gene unclear. The CDR3 sequence is 11 residues long. Germline CDR1 and CDR2: SGDLS and YYNGEE. V was cut by 4 bases and J by 6 bases, with 4 bases left in between. The DNA for the CDR3 is TGTGCCAGCAGCACCGCCGGGGAGCTGTTTTTT. Translated, it gives CASSTAGELFF.

CDR3 sequence reads: CASSLSQFYEQYF. The DNA of the CDR3 is TGTGCCAGCAGTTTAAGTCAATTCTACGAGCAGTACTTC. This rearrangement joins TRBV12-3 or TRBV12-4 to TRBJ2-7; D not resolved. The CDR3 totals 13 residues. Between the trimmed V and J ends, which lost 2 bases and 3 bases, there was a span of 8 bases.

As regards this clone: The junction and the germline gene differ at one end; a read error may be behind it. The rearrangement uses TRBV6-5 and TRBJ2-7; perhaps TRBD2 as D (5 bases). Germline assignment: CDR1 MNHEY and CDR2 SVGAGI. The CDR3 is made up of 12 amino acids. CDR3 in DNA: TGTGCCAGCAGCCGGTACTTAGAGGGATGGTCCTTC. It translates to CASSRYLEGWSF.

Only one count was recorded for this clone. The V call is TRBV6-1, the J call TRBJ1-1; D not resolved. In germline, CDR1 is MNHNS, CDR2 SASEGT. V lost 0 bases, J lost 2 bases, and 7 bases lay in between. The CDR3 contains 14 residues. In DNA form, the CDR3 reads TGTGCCAGCAGTGAAGCGAACAGTAACACTGAAGCTTTCTTT. Residues: CASSEANSNTEAFF.

V gene TRBV5-1 combines with J gene TRBJ2-5; D is perhaps TRBD2 (6 bases). Per the germline V gene, CDR1 is SGHRS and CDR2 is YFSETQ. CDR3 length: 16 amino acids. V lost 0 bases, J lost 4 bases, and 16 bases lay in between. CDR3 sequence (DNA): TGCGCCAGCAGCTTGGAGGCCCGGGGGTTTGGAGAGACCCAGTACTTC. Encoded protein: CASSLEARGFGETQYF.

This chain connects TRBV10-3 to TRBJ1-2; D is perhaps TRBD1 (5 bases). V was cut by 4 bases and J by 6 bases, with 18 bases left in between. Germline V lookup: CDR1 ENHRY, CDR2 SYGVKD. The CDR3 runs 15 residues. CDR3 amino acids: CAISVGTGKGDGYTF. CDR3 bases: TGTGCCATCAGTGTCGGGACGGGGAAAGGTGATGGCTACACCTTC.

The chain links TRBV4-3 to TRBJ2-1; D ambiguous. Trimming pared 1 base from V and 6 bases from J, leaving 13 bases between. The germline V gene encodes CDR1 LGHNA and CDR2 YSLEER. The CDR3 is made up of 15 amino acids. CDR3 nucleotides: TGCGCCAGCAGCCAAGGGACCTTAAGGTCCAATGAGCAGTTCTTC. It specifies CASSQGTLRSNEQFF.

This sequence joins TRBV5-1 and TRBJ2-3; no clear D. Trimming stripped 2 bases from V and 0 bases from J, with 13 bases between. This CDR3 contains 16 residues. From germline, CDR1 is SGHRS and CDR2 YFSETQ. The CDR3 region is CASSLSPPGSTDTQYF. In DNA, the CDR3 is TGCGCCAGCAGCTTAAGCCCGCCTGGGAGCACAGATACGCAGTATTTT.

This chain uses TRBV9 with TRBJ2-3, with 9 bases lining up with TRBD2. The germline V gene encodes CDR1 SGDLS and CDR2 YYNGEE. V shed 1 base, J shed 6 bases, and the junction held 3 bases outside the gene matches. The CDR3 has 14 amino acids. In nucleotides, the CDR3 is TGTGCCAGCAGCGTACGAACTAGCGGGGATACGCAGTATTTT. It yields the protein CASSVRTSGDTQYF.

The chain recombines TRBV15 with TRBJ1-3; the match to TRBD1 covers 7 bases. J was trimmed by 6 bases and V by 0 bases; bases with no gene match: 2. Germline V lookup: CDR1 LNHNV, CDR2 YYDKDF (reference sequence). The CDR3 consists of 14 residues. CDR3 amino acids: CATSREGQINTIYF. The CDR3 nucleotides are TGTGCCACCAGCAGAGAGGGACAGATAAACACCATATATTTT.

The rearrangement links TRBV2 to TRBJ1-1, with D unresolved. This CDR3 contains 11 residues. V dropped 2 bases and J dropped 9 bases, with 7 bases sitting between them. Germline V gene sequence: CDR1 SNHLY, CDR2 FYNNEI. The CDR3 spells CASSEFPKAFF. DNA of the CDR3: TGTGCCAGCAGTGAATTCCCTAAAGCTTTCTTT.

This clone has just one count. The J gene is TRBJ1-2, the V gene TRBV5-1; D gene unclear. Germline values: CDR1 SGHRS, CDR2 YFSETQ. Trimming took off 1 base at V and 3 bases at J, with 7 bases between the two ends. CDR3 size: 13 residues. CDR3: CASSLRQDYGYTF. The CDR3 DNA reads TGCGCCAGCAGCTTGAGGCAGGACTATGGCTACACCTTC.

This clone has more than one count but fewer than ten. V and J are TRBV11-2 and TRBJ2-1; no reliable D call. CDR1 is SGHAT, CDR2 FQNNGV, per germline. The V and J ends lost 0 bases and 5 bases respectively, with 11 bases between them. The CDR3 runs 15 residues. The chain's CDR3 is CASSLDPGPNNEQFF. CDR3 DNA sequence: TGTGCCAGCAGCTTAGATCCCGGGCCCAACAATGAGCAGTTCTTC.

V gene TRBV20-1 combines with J gene TRBJ1-2; unclear D gene. Looked up from germline, CDR1 is DFQATT and CDR2 is SNEGSKA (reference sequence). This CDR3 has 13 amino acids. V was pared by 3 bases and J by 8 bases, with 16 bases between. CDR3 sequence: CSASFQAAVGYTF. The CDR3 DNA reads TGCAGTGCTAGTTTTCAGGCGGCAGTGGGCTACACCTTC.

This chain connects TRBV3-1 (or the pseudogene TRBV3-2) to TRBJ1-3, with 9 positions matching TRBD1. V dropped 1 base and J dropped 4; count of bases not matched to a gene: 5. This CDR3 is 16 amino acids long. The germline V gene has CDR1 LGHDT and CDR2 YNNKEL (reference sequence). CDR3 sequence (DNA): TGTGCCAGCAGCCAAGGGGACAGGGTAGTAGGAAACACCATATATTTT. Its protein is CASSQGDRVVGNTIYF.

The J gene is TRBJ1-2, the V gene TRBV2, with a tentative D call TRBD1 (5 bases). This CDR3 has 11 amino acids. Trimming took 7 bases from V and 7 from J, leaving 10 bases between them. CDR1 and CDR2 (germline): SNHLY, FYNNEI. The CDR3 sequence: CASTDSSGYTF. Written as DNA, the CDR3 is TGTGCCAGCACTGACAGTAGTGGCTACACCTTC. Full variable domain (rest looked up from reference TRBV2 and TRBJ1-2): EPEVTQTPSHQVTQMGQEVILRCVPISNHLYFYWYRQILGQKVEFLVSFYNNEISEKSEIFDDQFSVERPDGSNFTLKIRSTKLEDSAMYFCASTDSSGYTFGSGTRLTVV.

The chain has TRBV19 and TRBJ2-2; D might be TRBD1 (6 bases). Germline V CDR1 and CDR2: LNHDA, SQIVND (reference sequence). This CDR3 region has 14 residues. V lost 6 bases and J lost 7, with 15 bases in between. The CDR3 sequence: CASSVDSRLGELFF. In DNA form, the CDR3 reads TGTGCCAGTAGCGTGGACAGTCGCCTCGGGGAGCTGTTTTTT.

The V call is TRBV12-5, the J call TRBJ1-1, with 11 nucleotides matching TRBD1. The CDR3 runs 17 residues. J gave up 5 bases and V 4 bases, and 12 bases lay outside the gene matches. The V gene's germline CDR1 is LGHNT and CDR2 FRNRAP. The CDR3 here is CASGYTGTGGRGTEAFF. The CDR3 nucleotides read TGTGCTAGTGGTTATACCGGGACAGGGGGGCGAGGGACTGAAGCTTTCTTT.

The V gene is TRBV4-2, the J gene TRBJ2-3; a weak D match, TRBD1 (5 bases). Trimming stripped 1 base from V and 5 bases from J, with 16 bases between. Germline CDR1 LGHNA, CDR2 YNFKEQ. The CDR3 covers 16 residues. The CDR3 DNA reads TGTGCCAGCAGCCAAGGGACACTTACCCTGGTAGATACGCAGTATTTT. Its translation is CASSQGTLTLVDTQYF.

This chain joins TRBV7-8 and TRBJ1-5, with D tentatively TRBD1 (5 bases). The germline CDR1 and CDR2 sequences are SGHVS and FQNEAQ. The ends were cut back, 1 base at V and 6 bases at J, with 10 bases in the middle. The CDR3 consists of 14 residues. The CDR3 nucleotides read TGTGCCAGCAGCTTAGGCAGGGCTGTTCAGCCCCAGCATTTT. As protein: CASSLGRAVQPQHF.